Sequencing of this TCR beta chain was carried out in a study of blood T cell repertoires in COVID-19. Whole-study context: PBMCs, B-cell-depleted T cells, or T cells were the source of the cDNA or gDNA that made up the material.

Authors' data handling: Cell counts per sample came from amplifying reference gene primers. Generated by immunoSEQ multiplex PCR, the TCRdb table keeps only in-frame clones and is missing some. V, J and clone size are those of that table, while D and trimming were read from the DNA. The sample includes 95,000 to 110,000 clones, roughly 87% of them seen just once. The CDR3 sequence is 12 residues long. V was clipped by 1 base and J by 6 bases, with 6 bases between them. Sequencing was carried out using peripheral blood. The TCR originated in a woman of 80 years or more in a cohort sampled during active COVID-19. The chain uses TRBV12-3 or TRBV12-4 and TRBJ2-5; D is unclear. The CDR3 loop is CASSLGGQTQYF. Here the CDR3 DNA reads TGTGCCAGCAGTTTAGGAGGCCAGACCCAGTACTTC.